This T cell receptor beta chain appears in the sequencing data of a study of T cell repertoires in cytomegalovirus infection. Study summary: Indications of both CMV infection and matching HLA type were provided by public TCR beta signatures. The study's findings and limits: The study found HLA-C-restricted CMV-specific TCR beta clonotypes dominating the ex vivo response. Frequencies of public TCR beta families were cumulated, and this identified carriers of CMV plus the relevant HLA.

TCRdb re-called the reads with MiXCR, one entry per CDR3 protein. The table records 60,000 to 85,000 distinct CDR3 sequences, under 25% of them present only once. In its sample, this clonotype was seen a few times. Antigen specificity is unknown. Germline V gives CDR1 SGHRS, CDR2 YFSETQ. This CDR3 region has 15 residues. Trimming took 1 base from V and 8 from J; bases not matched to a gene: 9. The chain is built from TRBV5-1 and TRBJ2-1, with 7 bases identical to TRBD2. Sequenced material: PBMCs, sequenced either directly or after in vitro stimulation (not recorded which). The clonotype comes from a human donor in good health (CMV status not recorded). Some clones in this sample may be carry-over from other donors' samples. In DNA form, the CDR3 reads TGCGCCAGCAGCTTGAACGGGGACTATTCGGATGAGCAGTTCTTC. It encodes CASSLNGDYSDEQFF.